The 15 T cell receptor beta chains presented below share a single source sample, sequenced in a study of post-analysis software for immune sequencing data. Researchers reported that TCR beta cDNA libraries carried unique molecular identifiers. TCRdb used MiXCR to reprocess the PCR reads, holding one entry per CDR3 protein. The repertoire holds 450,000 or so distinct CDR3 sequences, with roughly 45% as singletons. These receptors have no identified antigens. Study results and caveats: Included in a set of about 5 TRBV segments more frequent in patients than controls were TRBV5-6, TRBV5-1 and TRBV20-1.

The sample taken for sequencing was blood. These receptors were collected from a girl aged 5 to 17 with multiple sclerosis.

This clonotype has only one observation. The chain combines TRBV7-6 with TRBJ2-7; 10 nucleotides line up with TRBD2. CDR3 size: 15 residues. Germline V CDR1 and CDR2: SGHVS, FNYEAQ. V gave up 5 bases and J gave up 3 bases; unmatched junction bases: 7. CDR3 residues: CASSILAGDSYEQYF. The CDR3 bases are TGTGCCAGCAGCATCCTAGCGGGAGATAGCTACGAGCAGTACTTC. Complete variable domain (other parts from reference TRBV7-6 and TRBJ2-7): GAGVSQSPRYKVTKRGQDVALRCDPISGHVSLYWYRQALGQGPEFLTYFNYEAQQDKSGLPNDRFSAERPEGSISTLTIQRTEQRDSAMYRCASSILAGDSYEQYFGPGTRLTVT.

The V call is TRBV20-1, the J call TRBJ2-5, with 11 positions matching TRBD2. The CDR3 runs to 17 residues. Germline V CDR1 and CDR2: DFQATT, SNEGSKA (reference sequence). Losses at the gene ends were 1 base for V and 11 bases for J; bases not matched to a gene: 18. CDR3 residues: CSARVQVLAGVGNEQYF. CDR3 nucleotides: TGCAGTGCTAGAGTTCAAGTACTAGCGGGAGTCGGTAATGAGCAGTACTTC.

The chain joins TRBV29-1 to TRBJ2-7; D remains ambiguous. The CDR3 is 11 residues long. Trimming took 3 bases from V and 3 from J, leaving 6 bases between them. CDR1 is SQVTM and CDR2 is ANQGSEA in the germline V gene. The CDR3 DNA is TGCAGCGTTGATAAAGGCTACGAGCAGTACTTC. It encodes CSVDKGYEQYF.

CDR3 DNA sequence: TGTGCCAGCAGTTTGCCAGGGATTGGGGAAGCAGATACGCAGTATTTT. Its translation is CASSLPGIGEADTQYF. The chain joins TRBV12-3 or TRBV12-4 to TRBJ2-3; possibly TRBD1 for D (5 bases). With 3 bases removed from V and 4 bases from J, the gap between germline ends came to 17 bases. The length of the CDR3 is 16 residues.

This clonotype has a handful of counts. The chain combines TRBV20-1 with TRBJ1-4; no clear D. Germline-derived CDR1 and CDR2 are DFQATT and SNEGSKA (reference sequence). Trimming took off 6 bases at V and 10 bases at J, with 18 bases between the two ends. The CDR3 sequence is 13 residues long. For the CDR3, the DNA is TGCAGTGCGCGGTCGGACCCGGCCGGAAAACTGTTTTTT. Protein: CSARSDPAGKLFF.

The chain recombines TRBV28 with TRBJ2-3; possibly TRBD2 for D (6 bases). Trimming removed 7 bases at V and 2 bases at J, with 16 bases between. The CDR3 consists of 15 residues. Germline V gene data show CDR1 as MDHEN and CDR2 as SYDVKM. The CDR3, as DNA: TGTGCCAGCAACCCCCCGTGGGGGGTCACAGATACGCAGTATTTT. It encodes CASNPPWGVTDTQYF.

This chain connects TRBV9 to TRBJ1-3, with unresolved D. There are 12 residues in the CDR3. Looked up from germline, CDR1 is SGDLS and CDR2 is YYNGEE. Trimming shortened V by 0 bases and J by 8 bases, and 6 bases separated the two germline ends. The chain's CDR3 is CASSVGLDTIYF. DNA of the CDR3: TGTGCCAGCAGCGTAGGTTTAGACACCATATATTTT.

This clonotype was observed a handful of times. The genes are TRBV6-2 or TRBV6-3 and TRBJ2-5; weak D call: TRBD1 (6 bases). V was pared by 2 bases and J by 2 bases, with 12 bases between. This CDR3 contains 15 residues. The germline V gene has CDR1 MNHEY and CDR2 SVGEGT. This chain's CDR3 is CASSYAGALQETQYF. The CDR3 coding sequence is TGTGCCAGCAGTTACGCAGGGGCCCTGCAAGAGACCCAGTACTTC.

This clonotype came up a few times. V gene TRBV7-2 combines with J gene TRBJ1-2; D is unresolved. Germline V gives CDR1 SGHTA, CDR2 FQGNSA. This CDR3 comprises 13 residues. Trimming took 3 bases from V and 6 from J, leaving 11 bases between them. The DNA for the CDR3 is TGTGCCAGCAGCTTCACCCCCGGAGATGGCTACACCTTC. This translates into CASSFTPGDGYTF.

The chain combines TRBV12-3 or TRBV12-4 with TRBJ2-1; 14 bases align to TRBD2. Germline trimming cut 1 base from V and 5 bases from J; bases unmatched to any gene: 4. The CDR3 is made up of 17 amino acids. The CDR3 bases are TGTGCCAGCAGTTTAGGGACTAGCGGGAGGAGCGACAATGAGCAGTTCTTC. Amino acid sequence: CASSLGTSGRSDNEQFF.

This clonotype was observed once. The V and J genes are TRBV5-1 and TRBJ2-4; D is undetermined. The germline CDR1 and CDR2 sequences are SGHRS and YFSETQ. V was trimmed by 4 bases and J by 2 bases, leaving 13 bases between them. This CDR3 comprises 15 residues. In DNA, the CDR3 is TGCGCCAGCAGCCTTTCAGGTCTTCCCAAAAACATTCAGTACTTC. It codes for CASSLSGLPKNIQYF.

This clonotype was seen a handful of times. V gene TRBV7-2 combines with J gene TRBJ2-1; D is uncertain. CDR3 length equals 14 residues. Germline V gene lookup returns CDR1 SGHTA and CDR2 FQGNSA. The V end lost 5 bases, the J end lost 4 bases, and 12 bases lay between the germline ends. The CDR3 sequence: CASSTPRRYNEQFF. The CDR3 DNA reads TGTGCCAGCAGCACCCCCAGACGGTACAATGAGCAGTTCTTC.

The V gene is TRBV27, the J gene TRBJ2-7, with TRBD2 identical over 8 bases. J gave up 2 bases and V 7 bases, and 7 bases lay outside the gene matches. This CDR3 region has 14 residues. Germline V CDR1 and CDR2: MNHEY, SMNVEV (reference sequence). CDR3 protein: CASTRGGNTYEQYF. The DNA of the CDR3 is TGTGCCAGCACCCGGGGGGGGAATACCTACGAGCAGTACTTC.

The CDR3 nucleotides are TGTGCCAGCAGCTTGGCCTCAGGGATCTATGGCTACACCTTC. It yields the protein CASSLASGIYGYTF. The J gene is TRBJ1-2, the V gene TRBV5-6; maybe TRBD1 (5 bases). Looked up from germline, CDR1 is SGHDT and CDR2 is YYEEEE. CDR3 length: 14 residues. Between the trimmed V and J ends, which lost 0 bases and 4 bases, there was a span of 10 bases.

A few counts support this clonotype. The chain joins TRBV4-1 to TRBJ2-7; D ambiguous. The germline V gene encodes CDR1 MGHRA and CDR2 YSYEKL. V was cut by 1 base and J by 2 bases, with 12 bases left in between. The CDR3 loop spans 15 amino acids. The CDR3 DNA follows: TGCGCCAGCAGCCAAGGTGGCCAGTTTACCTACGAGCAGTACTTC. Translation: CASSQGGQFTYEQYF.